The 11 T cell receptor beta chains below all came from one sample that was sequenced in a study of identical twins (dated by TCRdb to about 2016). Library preparation employed 5' RACE. Sequencing was performed on an Illumina HiSeq 2000. TCRdb reran the public reads through fastp at Q25 and MiXCR, keeping productive beta chains. Rows are unified per CDR3 protein, each entry keeping the most common DNA and genes. This sample is represented by approximately 500,000 distinct CDR3 sequences; roughly 24% of them were singletons. The ten largest clones add up to 2.9% of the sample. These data were likewise used in another study, on T cells expressing NK-cell markers.

Sequencing was carried out using CD4+ T cells sorted from blood. These receptors came from a woman between 18 and 30 years old in good health.

This chain joins TRBV20-1 and TRBJ2-3; 8 bases are shared with TRBD2. There are 15 residues in the CDR3. V trimming: 0 bases; J trimming: 3 bases; junction bases outside the gene matches: 5. CDR1 and CDR2 from the germline V gene are DFQATT and SNEGSKA (reference sequence). Written as DNA, the CDR3 is TGCAGTGCTAGAGATGGGGCTAGCGGGACAGATACGCAGTATTTT. Its protein product is CSARDGASGTDTQYF.

V and J are TRBV5-1 and TRBJ2-5, with 12 bases matching TRBD2. V shed 4 bases, J shed 4 bases, and the junction held 8 bases outside the gene matches. This CDR3 is built from 16 residues. Germline assignment: CDR1 SGHRS and CDR2 YFSETQ. In DNA, the CDR3 is TGCGCCAGCAGCCCGACGGCGACTAGCGGGGGAGAGACCCAGTACTTC. Translated: CASSPTATSGGETQYF. Variable domain in full (rest from reference TRBV5-1 and TRBJ2-5): KAGVTQTPRYLIKTRGQQVTLSCSPISGHRSVSWYQQTPGQGLQFLFEYFSETQRNKGNFPGRFSGRQFSNSRSEMNVSTLELGDSALYLCASSPTATSGGETQYFGPGTRLLVL.

The J gene is TRBJ1-6, the V gene TRBV6-2 or TRBV6-3; no definite D call. The CDR3 totals 13 residues. Between the trimmed V and J ends, which lost 6 bases and 10 bases, there was a span of 13 bases. Looked up from germline, CDR1 is MNHEY and CDR2 is SVGEGT. The CDR3 reads CASSLQTFSPLHF. CDR3 nucleotide sequence: TGTGCCAGCAGCCTCCAAACCTTCTCACCCCTCCACTTT.

This clonotype has a handful of counts. The J gene is TRBJ2-7, the V gene TRBV29-1; TRBD1 is a possible D gene (7 bases). V lost 4 bases to trimming and J lost 5 bases, with 15 bases between them. Germline V gene data show CDR1 as SQVTM and CDR2 as ANQGSEA. The CDR3 is 13 residues long. The CDR3 protein is CSVAGQGGHEQYF. The CDR3 DNA reads as TGCAGCGTTGCAGGGCAGGGGGGCCACGAGCAGTACTTC.

The sample holds a few counts of this clonotype. The V and J genes are TRBV12-3 or TRBV12-4 and TRBJ1-1; D is undetermined. The CDR3 sequence is 13 residues long. Trimming pared 6 bases from V and 3 bases from J, leaving 11 bases between. The CDR3 nucleotides read TGTGCCAGCAGGACGCTGGAGTACACTGAAGCTTTCTTT. Translating it yields CASRTLEYTEAFF.

The J gene is TRBJ2-7, the V gene TRBV20-1; D is possibly TRBD2 (6 bases). The germline V and J ends were trimmed by 3 bases and 3 bases, with 12 bases remaining between them. CDR1 and CDR2 (germline): DFQATT, SNEGSKA (reference sequence). The CDR3 totals 13 residues. CDR3 sequence (DNA): TGCAGTGCTAGTGGCGGGACCTTCTACGAGCAGTACTTC. The encoded protein is CSASGGTFYEQYF.

This clonotype was seen more than once but under ten times. V usage is TRBV27 and J usage is TRBJ1-2, with TRBD1 identical over 8 bases. The V gene's germline CDR1 is MNHEY and CDR2 SMNVEV (reference sequence). The CDR3 is made up of 13 amino acids. J lost 9 bases, V lost 7 bases, and 10 bases had no gene match. This CDR3 reads CASTPGQGRSYTF. CDR3 nucleotides: TGTGCCAGCACTCCTGGACAGGGTCGCAGCTACACCTTC.

J is TRBJ2-7 and V is TRBV2; the match to TRBD2 covers 13 bases. Germline loops: CDR1 SNHLY, CDR2 FYNNEI. Trimming took 7 bases from V and 6 from J; bases not matched to a gene: 9. This CDR3 comprises 15 residues. The CDR3 loop reads CASTRTSGGGSEQYF. CDR3 DNA sequence: TGTGCCAGCACTAGGACTAGCGGGGGCGGGAGCGAGCAGTACTTC.

This clonotype was counted only a few times. CDR3 sequence (DNA): TGTGCCAGCAGCCGACAGAGTTCGGGGGACTATGGCTACACCTTC. Protein sequence: CASSRQSSGDYGYTF. The chain recombines TRBV7-9 with TRBJ1-2; tentatively, D is TRBD1 (5 bases). CDR3 length: 15 residues. Trimming took 5 bases from V and 3 from J, leaving 16 bases between them. Germline values: CDR1 SEHNR, CDR2 FQNEAQ (reference sequence).

This chain uses TRBV6-1 with TRBJ2-7; 11 bases are shared with TRBD1. Germline trimming cut 8 bases from V and 4 bases from J; bases unmatched to any gene: 7. Germline V gene data show CDR1 as MNHNS and CDR2 as SASEGT. The CDR3 covers 14 residues. DNA for the CDR3: TGTGCCAGCGTGAAAGGACAGGGGGCATACGAGCAGTACTTC. Its translation: CASVKGQGAYEQYF.

The chain couples TRBV20-1 to TRBJ2-4, with 8 bases that match TRBD1. Germline trimming cut 3 bases from V and 1 base from J; bases unmatched to any gene: 5. From germline, CDR1 is DFQATT and CDR2 SNEGSKA (reference sequence). The CDR3 has 15 residues. CDR3 DNA sequence: TGCAGTGCTAGGGCAGGGGGCATCGCCAAAAACATTCAGTACTTC. Protein sequence: CSARAGGIAKNIQYF.